The 20 T cell receptor beta chains in this list originate from one sample, sequenced in a study of blood T cell repertoires in COVID-19. TCRdb keeps only in-frame clones here, not all; method: immunoSEQ multiplex PCR. The sample has 100,000 or so clones; around 84% are singletons. Material: peripheral blood. These TCRs come from a woman older than 75 with acute or convalescent COVID-19.

The chain combines TRBV5-1 with TRBJ2-5; D might be TRBD1 (5 bases). Between the trimmed V and J ends, which lost 1 base and 5 bases, there was a span of 12 bases. Germline CDR1 SGHRS, CDR2 YFSETQ. The CDR3 covers 14 residues. The CDR3 protein is CASSLQGAEETQYF. Here the CDR3 DNA reads TGCGCCAGCAGCTTGCAAGGGGCAGAGGAGACCCAGTACTTC.

The V call is TRBV5-6, the J call TRBJ2-2; D is ambiguous. This CDR3 has 15 amino acids. Trimming pared 0 bases from V and 3 bases from J, leaving 9 bases between. Per germline, CDR1 SGHDT and CDR2 YYEEEE. This CDR3 is CASSLATRDTGELFF. The CDR3 DNA sequence: TGTGCCAGCAGCTTGGCCACGAGAGACACCGGGGAGCTGTTTTTT.

This clone showed up just a few times. The chain employs TRBV5-1 and TRBJ1-6, with D possibly matching TRBD1 (6 bases). This CDR3 has 16 residues. Germline V gives CDR1 SGHRS, CDR2 YFSETQ. Trimming stripped 1 base from V and 7 bases from J, with 15 bases between. The CDR3 DNA reads as TGCGCCAGCAGCTTGTCGGGCGGACAGTTGAATTCACCCCTCCACTTT. This sequence encodes CASSLSGGQLNSPLHF.

The CDR3 loop reads CATEAQDVDTQYF. CDR3 DNA sequence: TGTGCCACCGAAGCACAGGATGTGGATACGCAGTATTTT. The chain employs TRBV6-6 and TRBJ2-3; TRBD1 might be the D (5 bases). Trimming took 10 bases from V and 6 from J, leaving 17 bases between them. Germline V gives CDR1 MNHNY, CDR2 SVGAGI (reference sequence). The CDR3 is 13 residues long.

The CDR3 DNA reads TGTGCCAGCAGCCAAGCAGGGGCAGGGGCGAAGGGCTACACCTTC. It yields the protein CASSQAGAGAKGYTF. The rearrangement links TRBV4-2 to TRBJ1-2, with D perhaps matching TRBD1 (6 bases). Germline V gives CDR1 LGHNA, CDR2 YNFKEQ. The CDR3 covers 15 residues. V was trimmed by 1 base and J by 8 bases, leaving 17 bases between them.

This clone has a single count. The J gene is TRBJ1-2, the V gene TRBV7-2; 9 positions agree with TRBD1. V shed 5 bases, J shed 0 bases, and the junction held 4 bases outside the gene matches. This CDR3 has 15 amino acids. In germline, CDR1 is SGHTA, CDR2 FQGNSA. DNA for the CDR3: TGTGCCAGCAGCCCGGGACAGGGAGCTAACTATGGCTACACCTTC. Protein product: CASSPGQGANYGYTF.

This chain joins TRBV10-3 and TRBJ2-2; tentatively, D is TRBD1 (5 bases). The V end lost 5 bases, the J end lost 4 bases, and 8 bases lay between the germline ends. This CDR3 region has 13 residues. Germline V gene sequence: CDR1 ENHRY, CDR2 SYGVKD. The CDR3 loop is CAISSTATGELFF. CDR3 nucleotides: TGTGCCATCAGTTCGACAGCCACCGGGGAGCTGTTTTTT.

The gene calls are TRBV4-3 and TRBJ2-1, with 12 bases that match TRBD2. The junction had 6 bases not matched to a gene; V was cut back by 1 base and J by 5 bases. Germline loops: CDR1 LGHNA, CDR2 YSLEER. The CDR3 loop spans 17 amino acids. In DNA form, the CDR3 reads TGCGCCAGCAGCCAAGTTCGACTAGCGGGGGCCCACAATGAGCAGTTCTTC. Protein sequence: CASSQVRLAGAHNEQFF.

There are a few counts of this clone. V is TRBV6-2 or TRBV6-3 and J is TRBJ1-2; D may be TRBD1 (5 bases). This CDR3 comprises 14 residues. The germline V and J ends were trimmed by 0 bases and 4 bases, with 9 bases remaining between them. The germline V gene has CDR1 MNHEY and CDR2 SVGEGT. DNA of the CDR3: TGTGCCAGCAGTTACTCAACAGGTTTCTATGGCTACACCTTC. Translating it yields CASSYSTGFYGYTF.

This clone was picked up one time. This sequence joins TRBV7-2 and TRBJ2-2; TRBD2 matches at 13 bases. The CDR3 contains 15 residues. J was trimmed by 9 bases and V by 6 bases; bases with no gene match: 7. Per the germline V gene, CDR1 is SGHTA and CDR2 is FQGNSA. CDR3 sequence (DNA): TGTGCCAGCAGGTTGCGGACTAGCGGGAGCAGGGAGCTGTTTTTT. It translates to CASRLRTSGSRELFF.

The V and J genes are TRBV6-1 and TRBJ2-6, with TRBD1 as a possible D gene (5 bases). The germline V and J ends were trimmed by 2 bases and 0 bases, with 8 bases remaining between them. The CDR3 consists of 16 residues. Germline V gives CDR1 MNHNS, CDR2 SASEGT. CDR3 residues: CASSERQGSGANVLTF. The CDR3 nucleotides are TGTGCCAGCAGTGAAAGGCAGGGCTCTGGGGCCAACGTCCTGACTTTC.

The chain recombines TRBV5-4 with TRBJ1-3; D unclear. The V and J ends lost 4 bases and 4 bases respectively, with 6 bases between them. The CDR3 is made up of 12 amino acids. Looked up from germline, CDR1 is SGHNT and CDR2 is YYREEE (reference sequence). CDR3 sequence reads: CASSLDGNTIYF. The CDR3 nucleotides read TGTGCCAGCAGCCTAGACGGAAACACCATATATTTT. Complete variable domain (other parts from reference TRBV5-4 and TRBJ1-3): ETGVTQSPTHLIKTRGQQVTLRCSSQSGHNTVSWYQQALGQGPQFIFQYYREEENGRGNFPPRFSGLQFPNYSSELNVNALELDDSALYLCASSLDGNTIYFGEGSWLTVV.

The V call is TRBV6-5, the J call TRBJ2-5, with 11 bases that match TRBD2. The CDR3 length is 16 residues. The germline V gene has CDR1 MNHEY and CDR2 SVGAGI. Losses at the gene ends were 0 bases for V and 6 bases for J; bases not matched to a gene: 6. The CDR3 region has the DNA TGTGCCAGCAGTTACTCGACGACTAGCGGGAAAAAGACCCAGTACTTC. This translates into CASSYSTTSGKKTQYF.

The chain couples TRBV5-1 to TRBJ2-7, with TRBD2 identical over 7 bases. V was pared by 4 bases and J by 3 bases, with 10 bases of the junction left unmatched. Germline assignment: CDR1 SGHRS and CDR2 YFSETQ. The CDR3 runs 15 residues. Written as DNA, the CDR3 is TGCGCCAGCAGCCCCCAGGCGGGGGTCCTCTACGAGCAGTACTTC. It specifies CASSPQAGVLYEQYF.

The chain joins TRBV7-2 to TRBJ1-6; D remains unclear. V was trimmed by 1 base and J by 10 bases, leaving 14 bases between them. Germline V lookup: CDR1 SGHTA, CDR2 FQGNSA. CDR3 size: 15 residues. CDR3 DNA sequence: TGTGCCAGCAGCTTAGTCCCAAACAACCAATCACCCCTCCACTTT. It is translated as CASSLVPNNQSPLHF.

The chain links TRBV2 to TRBJ2-1; D perhaps matches TRBD2 (5 bases). The length of the CDR3 is 14 residues. Trimming pared 3 bases from V and 6 bases from J, leaving 12 bases between. Germline V CDR1 and CDR2: SNHLY, FYNNEI. CDR3 sequence (DNA): TGTGCCAGCAGTGAGGCAGCGACTACCAATGAGCAGTTCTTC. Protein sequence: CASSEAATTNEQFF.

The rearrangement links TRBV12-3 or TRBV12-4 to TRBJ1-2, with D uncertain. Trimming shortened V by 7 bases and J by 4 bases, and 13 bases separated the two germline ends. This CDR3 is built from 13 residues. Here the CDR3 DNA reads TGTGCCAGCAATTGGGGAGGGCGCTATGGCTACACCTTC. It specifies CASNWGGRYGYTF.

The V gene is TRBV5-1, the J gene TRBJ2-1; D may be TRBD2 (5 bases). Trimming took 2 bases from V and 8 from J, leaving 17 bases between them. CDR3 length equals 15 residues. Germline-derived CDR1 and CDR2 are SGHRS and YFSETQ. The CDR3 here is CASSLGWVGSDEQFF. The DNA of the CDR3 is TGCGCCAGCAGCTTAGGTTGGGTTGGTAGCGATGAGCAGTTCTTC.

This chain uses TRBV5-4 with TRBJ2-3; 8 positions agree with TRBD1. This CDR3 has 14 amino acids. V was pared by 7 bases and J by 5 bases, with 9 bases of the junction left unmatched. The germline gives CDR1 SGHNT, CDR2 YYREEE (reference sequence). The CDR3, as DNA: TGTGCCAGCGCCCGGGACAGGAATAGAGATACGCAGTATTTT. This codes for CASARDRNRDTQYF.

V and J are TRBV30 and TRBJ1-1, with 8 bases fitting TRBD1. CDR3 length equals 16 residues. V was pared by 1 base and J by 1 base, with 8 bases of the junction left unmatched. Germline CDR1 reads GTSNPN; CDR2 reads SVGIG (reference sequence). The CDR3 loop reads CAWSAYRGGKNTEAFF. The CDR3 DNA follows: TGTGCCTGGAGTGCTTACAGGGGGGGAAAGAACACTGAAGCTTTCTTT.